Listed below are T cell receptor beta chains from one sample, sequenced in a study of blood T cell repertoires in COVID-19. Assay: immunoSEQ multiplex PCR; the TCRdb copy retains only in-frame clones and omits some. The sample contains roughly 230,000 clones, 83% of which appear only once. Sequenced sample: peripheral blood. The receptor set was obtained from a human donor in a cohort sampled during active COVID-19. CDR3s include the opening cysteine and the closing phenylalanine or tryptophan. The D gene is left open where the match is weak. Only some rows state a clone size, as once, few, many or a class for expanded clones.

CDR3 DNA: TGTGCCAGTAGTTCGACAGGGGACACTGAAGCTTTCTTT
CDR3 protein: CASSSTGDTEAFF
D gene: TRBD1
V gene: TRBV19
CDR3 length: 13
J gene: TRBJ1-1
clone size: -

CDR3 DNA: TGTGCCAGCAGCTTAGTCAGGGGTTCTGGAAACACCATATATTTT
CDR3 protein: CASSLVRGSGNTIYF
D gene: -
V gene: TRBV7-2
CDR3 length: 15
J gene: TRBJ1-3
clone size: -

CDR3 DNA: TGCGCCAGCAGCTCAGACAGGGTTTCAGATACGCAGTATTTT
CDR3 protein: CASSSDRVSDTQYF
D gene: TRBD1
V gene: TRBV5-1
CDR3 length: 14
J gene: TRBJ2-3
clone size: -

CDR3 DNA: TGTGCCAGCAGCCAAGGAACAGGGCTGAGCGAGCAGTACTTC
CDR3 protein: CASSQGTGLSEQYF
D gene: -
V gene: TRBV3-1/TRBV3-2
CDR3 length: 14
J gene: TRBJ2-7
clone size: -

CDR3 DNA: TGTGCCATCAGTGAGCAGTCGAACACCCAAGAGACCCAGTACTTC
CDR3 protein: CAISEQSNTQETQYF
D gene: -
V gene: TRBV10-3
CDR3 length: 15
J gene: TRBJ2-5
clone size: -

CDR3 DNA: TGTGCCACCGGCACCCGGGGACTCCACTATGGCTACACCTTC
CDR3 protein: CATGTRGLHYGYTF
D gene: -
V gene: TRBV27
CDR3 length: 14
J gene: TRBJ1-2
clone size: -

CDR3 DNA: TGTGCCAGCTCACCAAATGCGCCCGAGAATTCACCCCTCCACTTT
CDR3 protein: CASSPNAPENSPLHF
D gene: -
V gene: TRBV18
CDR3 length: 15
J gene: TRBJ1-6
clone size: -

CDR3 DNA: TGTGCCAGCAGTGGTCTAGCTAACGATCCCGGAGGTTACAATGAGCAGTTCTTC
CDR3 protein: CASSGLANDPGGYNEQFF
D gene: -
V gene: TRBV28
CDR3 length: 18
J gene: TRBJ2-1
clone size: -

CDR3 DNA: TGTGCCAGCAGCCAAGGGAGAGAATGGCCCCAGCATTTT
CDR3 protein: CASSQGREWPQHF
D gene: -
V gene: TRBV3-1/TRBV3-2
CDR3 length: 13
J gene: TRBJ1-5
clone size: few

CDR3 DNA: TGTGCCAGTAGTCCGGGAGCAGTGAACACTGAAGCTTTCTTT
CDR3 protein: CASSPGAVNTEAFF
D gene: -
V gene: TRBV19
CDR3 length: 14
J gene: TRBJ1-1
clone size: -

CDR3 DNA: TGTGCCTGGGTGGGACAGTTTAATTCACCCCTCCACTTT
CDR3 protein: CAWVGQFNSPLHF
D gene: TRBD1
V gene: TRBV30
CDR3 length: 13
J gene: TRBJ1-6
clone size: -

CDR3 DNA: TGCGCCAGCAGCTTGGCGGTTCCCGAGACCCAGTACTTC
CDR3 protein: CASSLAVPETQYF
D gene: -
V gene: TRBV5-1
CDR3 length: 13
J gene: TRBJ2-5
clone size: -

CDR3 DNA: TGTGCCAGCAGCTGGGGACAGACTAACACTGAAGCTTTCTTT
CDR3 protein: CASSWGQTNTEAFF
D gene: TRBD1
V gene: TRBV11-2
CDR3 length: 14
J gene: TRBJ1-1
clone size: once

CDR3 DNA: TGTGCCAGCAGCCATAGGAGCGGGGGACAAGAGACCCAGTACTTC
CDR3 protein: CASSHRSGGQETQYF
D gene: TRBD2
V gene: TRBV3-1/TRBV3-2
CDR3 length: 15
J gene: TRBJ2-5
clone size: -

CDR3 DNA: TGTGCCAGCAGCTCGACCGGGACAGGGTATAAGGCTGGAAACACCATATATTTT
CDR3 protein: CASSSTGTGYKAGNTIYF
D gene: TRBD1
V gene: TRBV5-5
CDR3 length: 18
J gene: TRBJ1-3
clone size: -

CDR3 DNA: TGTGCCAGCAGGGGACAGAATAACTATGGCTACACCTTC
CDR3 protein: CASRGQNNYGYTF
D gene: TRBD1
V gene: TRBV6-5
CDR3 length: 13
J gene: TRBJ1-2
clone size: -

CDR3 DNA: TGTGCTAGTGGTTTGGGTCAGGGGGATTATGAGCAGTTCTTC
CDR3 protein: CASGLGQGDYEQFF
D gene: TRBD1
V gene: TRBV12-5
CDR3 length: 14
J gene: TRBJ2-1
clone size: -

CDR3 DNA: TGTGCCAGCGGGACACAGAACACTGAAGCTTTCTTT
CDR3 protein: CASGTQNTEAFF
D gene: -
V gene: TRBV6-5
CDR3 length: 12
J gene: TRBJ1-1
clone size: -

CDR3 DNA: TGTGCCACCAGCAGAGATCTAGGCGTGGATACGCAGTATTTT
CDR3 protein: CATSRDLGVDTQYF
D gene: -
V gene: TRBV15
CDR3 length: 14
J gene: TRBJ2-3
clone size: -

CDR3 DNA: TGTGCCAGCAGCGCCCATCCACCCTTCCAGGGTGAAAAACTGTTTTTT
CDR3 protein: CASSAHPPFQGEKLFF
D gene: -
V gene: TRBV2
CDR3 length: 16
J gene: TRBJ1-4
clone size: few

CDR3 DNA: TGTGCCAGCAGATTTGACAGGGCCGCTTACAATGAGCAGTTCTTC
CDR3 protein: CASRFDRAAYNEQFF
D gene: TRBD1
V gene: TRBV5-8
CDR3 length: 15
J gene: TRBJ2-1
clone size: -

CDR3 DNA: TGTGCCAGCAGCATACGGGGCTCGGGGGGGAATGAGCAGTTCTTC
CDR3 protein: CASSIRGSGGNEQFF
D gene: TRBD2
V gene: TRBV6-5
CDR3 length: 15
J gene: TRBJ2-1
clone size: -

CDR3 DNA: TGTGCCAGCAGCCGGGACAGGGCAAACGAGCAGTACTTC
CDR3 protein: CASSRDRANEQYF
D gene: TRBD1
V gene: TRBV5-8
CDR3 length: 13
J gene: TRBJ2-7
clone size: many

CDR3 DNA: TGTGCCAGCAGCCCCGACTTCTCTAGCACAGATACGCAGTATTTT
CDR3 protein: CASSPDFSSTDTQYF
D gene: -
V gene: TRBV7-9
CDR3 length: 15
J gene: TRBJ2-3
clone size: -

CDR3 DNA: TGTGCCAGCAGTGAGGGGACAGGGCCCCCTCGGGATCAGCCCCAGCATTTT
CDR3 protein: CASSEGTGPPRDQPQHF
D gene: TRBD1
V gene: TRBV6-1
CDR3 length: 17
J gene: TRBJ1-5
clone size: -

CDR3 DNA: TGTGCCAGCAGCTTAGGCCCAGGTGAGCAGTTCTTC
CDR3 protein: CASSLGPGEQFF
D gene: -
V gene: TRBV7-9
CDR3 length: 12
J gene: TRBJ2-1
clone size: -

CDR3 DNA: TGTGCCAGCAGTTTAGAGATATACACTGAAGCTTTCTTT
CDR3 protein: CASSLEIYTEAFF
D gene: -
V gene: TRBV27
CDR3 length: 13
J gene: TRBJ1-1
clone size: -

CDR3 DNA: TGTGCCAGCAGCGCCTCCGGGACAGTACAAGAGACCCAGTACTTC
CDR3 protein: CASSASGTVQETQYF
D gene: TRBD1
V gene: TRBV3-1/TRBV3-2
CDR3 length: 15
J gene: TRBJ2-5
clone size: many

CDR3 DNA: TGCAGTGAAGGTAGAGGAGAGACCCAGTACTTC
CDR3 protein: CSEGRGETQYF
D gene: -
V gene: TRBV20-1
CDR3 length: 11
J gene: TRBJ2-5
clone size: -

CDR3 DNA: TGTGCCAGTAGTATCCCTGCGGGAGGGGCCGGGGAGCTGTTTTTT
CDR3 protein: CASSIPAGGAGELFF
D gene: TRBD2
V gene: TRBV19
CDR3 length: 15
J gene: TRBJ2-2
clone size: -

CDR3 DNA: TGTGCCAGCAGCCCCATTGGAGGGTACGAGCAGTACTTC
CDR3 protein: CASSPIGGYEQYF
D gene: -
V gene: TRBV12-3/TRBV12-4
CDR3 length: 13
J gene: TRBJ2-7
clone size: many

CDR3 DNA: TGTGCCTCCCGGGACAGGGGGCGAGAGACCCAGTACTTC
CDR3 protein: CASRDRGRETQYF
D gene: TRBD1
V gene: TRBV19
CDR3 length: 13
J gene: TRBJ2-5
clone size: -

CDR3 DNA: TGTGCCAGTAGTCCAGGGGCCTCTGGGGCCAACGTCCTGACTTTC
CDR3 protein: CASSPGASGANVLTF
D gene: -
V gene: TRBV19
CDR3 length: 15
J gene: TRBJ2-6
clone size: -

CDR3 DNA: TGTGCCAGCAGCTTCAGTACATCAGATACGCAGTATTTT
CDR3 protein: CASSFSTSDTQYF
D gene: -
V gene: TRBV5-6
CDR3 length: 13
J gene: TRBJ2-3
clone size: few

CDR3 DNA: TGCGCCAGCAGCTTCTCAGGACAGGTGGTCGAGCAGTACTTC
CDR3 protein: CASSFSGQVVEQYF
D gene: TRBD1
V gene: TRBV5-1
CDR3 length: 14
J gene: TRBJ2-7
clone size: -

CDR3 DNA: TGTGCCAGCAGTCCCGCAGTGACCGGGGAGCTGTTTTTT
CDR3 protein: CASSPAVTGELFF
D gene: -
V gene: TRBV6-2/TRBV6-3
CDR3 length: 13
J gene: TRBJ2-2
clone size: -

CDR3 DNA: TGTGCCAGCAGTCCCCACTTCATTTCTGATACGCAGTATTTT
CDR3 protein: CASSPHFISDTQYF
D gene: -
V gene: TRBV27
CDR3 length: 14
J gene: TRBJ2-3
clone size: -